This T cell receptor beta chain originates from a study of early T cells in non-severe SARS-CoV-2 infection. Study at large: With bulk RNA from unsorted whole blood as input, sequencing yielded unpaired chains. Study-wide results and limits: Private and CD4 specificities were missed by VDJdb matching, skewed to anti-spike CD8.

This clonotype was seen more than once but under ten times. What it recognizes is unknown. Tagging with unique molecular identifiers was applied to individual cDNA molecules. TCRdb processed the 5' RACE reads anew with MiXCR; each CDR3 protein has one entry. The repertoire includes about 110,000 distinct CDR3 sequences, 11% of them detected once, and roughly 7.1% sits in the top ten. The CDR3 runs 13 residues. V shed 7 bases and J 7 bases; nucleotides not matched to a gene: 7. CDR1 and CDR2 from the germline V gene are MGHDK and SYGVNS. The J gene is TRBJ2-1, the V gene TRBV25-1; 7 bases fit TRBD2. This clonotype was sampled from an adult who was a healthcare worker with PCR-confirmed SARS-CoV-2 infection or an uninfected control (not recorded which). Material for sequencing was whole blood. The CDR3 is CASTAAGGNEQFF. CDR3 sequence (DNA): TGTGCCAGCACCGCTGCCGGGGGGAATGAGCAGTTCTTC.